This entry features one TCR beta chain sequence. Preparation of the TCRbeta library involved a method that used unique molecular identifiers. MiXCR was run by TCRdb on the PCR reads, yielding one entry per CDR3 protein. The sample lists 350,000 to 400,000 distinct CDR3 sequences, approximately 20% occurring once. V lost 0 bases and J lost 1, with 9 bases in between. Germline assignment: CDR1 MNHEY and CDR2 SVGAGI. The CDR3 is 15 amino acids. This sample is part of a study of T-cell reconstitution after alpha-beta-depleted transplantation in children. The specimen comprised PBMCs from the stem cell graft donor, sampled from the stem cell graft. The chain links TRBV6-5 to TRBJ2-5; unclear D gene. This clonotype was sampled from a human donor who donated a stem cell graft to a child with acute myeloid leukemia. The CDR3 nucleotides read TGTGCCAGCAGTTACTCCTATAGTTTCCAAGAGACCCAGTACTTC. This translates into CASSYSYSFQETQYF.